This T cell receptor beta chain was documented in a study of shared clonotypes between healthy human individuals. To note about this clone: Its cognate antigen is unknown.

General study results and limits: Sequencing depth was expected to influence donor clonotype sharing.

The length of the CDR3 is 13 residues. Trimming pared 4 bases from V and 4 bases from J, leaving 10 bases between. Per the germline V gene, CDR1 is SEHNR and CDR2 is FQNEAQ (reference sequence). CD45RA+ naive and CD45RA-negative memory subsets were separated from CD4+ cells. Per sorted-subset replicate PCR, input was 200 to 250 ng DNA, representing about 32,000 T cell genomes. Original methodology: Quality scores were absent from the junction-only immunoSEQ sequences, so filtering differed. Clones were read by immunoSEQ multiplex PCR, and TCRdb kept only the in-frame ones, dropping some. That table supplies the V and J calls and clone size; D and trimming were determined from the DNA. Among about 1 million clones listed, about three quarters were seen once.

Sequencing used memory CD4+ T cells sorted from blood. Stated subset: CD45RA-negative fraction. The V gene is TRBV7-9, the J gene TRBJ1-1; D is perhaps TRBD1 (6 bases). This TCR came from a man younger than 30 in good health. The CDR3 protein is CASSSLQGTEAFF. In nucleotides, the CDR3 is TGTGCCAGCAGCTCCTTACAGGGCACTGAAGCTTTCTTT.